The sequence of this T cell receptor (beta chain) was determined in a study of blood T cell repertoires in COVID-19. Study-level information: Collection of acute and convalescent COVID-19 samples took place in the United States, Italy and Spain. In each case, the material was cDNA or gDNA derived from T cells, B-cell-depleted T cells, or PBMCs.

Germline assignment: CDR1 SGHTS and CDR2 YDEGEE. V was cut by 3 bases and J by 4 bases, with 10 bases left in between. The CDR3 sequence is 13 residues long. This clone was seen at least ten times. In the study's own analysis: Estimation of nucleated cell counts relied on the amplification of reference gene primers. The protocol was immunoSEQ multiplex PCR, while the TCRdb copy is restricted to in-frame clones and leaves out a portion. D and trimming come from the DNA, and the V and J calls and clone size come from that table. The sample holds about 300,000 clones, over 70% seen once. The chain links TRBV5-8 to TRBJ1-2; the D is unclear. The sample was peripheral blood. The sequence derives from a woman aged 50 to 60 with acute or convalescent COVID-19. The CDR3 DNA sequence: TGTGCCAGCAGCTCCCTTGGCCTCTATGGCTACACCTTC. Translated: CASSSLGLYGYTF.